Sequencing of this TCR beta chain was carried out in a study of early T cells in non-severe SARS-CoV-2 infection. TCRdb fed the 5' RACE reads into MiXCR, producing one record per CDR3 protein. The sample lists more than 25,000 distinct CDR3 sequences, 5% to 6.5% occurring once. This clonotype rates as medium-sized. The CDR3 runs to 14 residues. Germline-derived CDR1 and CDR2 are SGHAT and FQNNGV. V was trimmed by 8 bases and J by 5 bases, leaving 17 bases between them. The TCR was taken from an adult who was a healthcare worker with PCR-confirmed SARS-CoV-2 infection or an uninfected control (not recorded which). The rearrangement links TRBV11-2 to TRBJ2-3; D possibly corresponds to TRBD2 (6 bases). Specimen: whole blood. The CDR3 reads CASGRSGPVDTQYF. The CDR3, as DNA: TGTGCCAGCGGGAGGAGCGGGCCGGTAGATACGCAGTATTTT.